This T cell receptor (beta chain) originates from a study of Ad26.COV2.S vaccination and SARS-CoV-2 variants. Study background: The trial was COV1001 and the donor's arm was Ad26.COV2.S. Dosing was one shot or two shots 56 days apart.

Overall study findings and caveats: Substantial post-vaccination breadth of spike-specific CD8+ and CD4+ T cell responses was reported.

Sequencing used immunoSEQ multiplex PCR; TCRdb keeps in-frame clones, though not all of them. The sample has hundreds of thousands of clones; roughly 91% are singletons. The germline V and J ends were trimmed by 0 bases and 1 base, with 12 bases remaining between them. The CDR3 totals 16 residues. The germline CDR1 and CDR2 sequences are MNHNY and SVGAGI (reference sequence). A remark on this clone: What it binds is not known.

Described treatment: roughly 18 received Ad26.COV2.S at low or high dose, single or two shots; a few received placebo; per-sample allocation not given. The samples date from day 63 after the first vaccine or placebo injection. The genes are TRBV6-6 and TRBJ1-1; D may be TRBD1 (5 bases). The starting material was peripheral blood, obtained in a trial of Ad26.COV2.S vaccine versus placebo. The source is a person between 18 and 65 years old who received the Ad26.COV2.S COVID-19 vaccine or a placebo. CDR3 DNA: TGTGCCAGCAGTTACTCGACAGCCGCGGGGAACACTGAAGCTTTCTTT. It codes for CASSYSTAAGNTEAFF.